Below, 26 T cell receptor beta chains from the same sample are listed, as sequenced in a study of somatic mutations in cytotoxic T cells in rheumatoid arthritis. Clones were read by immunoSEQ multiplex PCR, and TCRdb kept only the in-frame ones, dropping some. This table holds about 8,600 clones, about 71% found once. Sequenced material: CD8+ T cells sorted from blood. These TCRs come from a woman between 45 and 65 years old in good health.

This sequence joins TRBV2 and TRBJ1-1; maybe TRBD1 (6 bases). The germline V gene has CDR1 SNHLY and CDR2 FYNNEI. The CDR3 loop spans 11 amino acids. The V gene lost 7 bases and the J gene lost 11 bases, with 14 bases spanning the gap. This CDR3 reads CASNGGLGAFF. The DNA for the CDR3 is TGTGCCAGCAACGGGGGGCTAGGGGCTTTCTTT.

The chain has TRBV4-3 and TRBJ2-1, with 10 nucleotides matching TRBD2. The CDR3 is 15 residues long. V lost 0 bases to trimming and J lost 8 bases; unmatched junction nucleotides: 4. Germline V CDR1 and CDR2: LGHNA, YSLEER. CDR3 residues: CASSQDVTSGDEQFF. The CDR3, as DNA: TGCGCCAGCAGCCAAGATGTAACTAGCGGGGATGAGCAGTTCTTC.

The rearrangement joins TRBV28 to TRBJ1-2; D not resolved. V dropped 7 bases and J dropped 0 bases, with 15 bases sitting between them. The length of the CDR3 is 15 residues. Germline V lookup: CDR1 MDHEN, CDR2 SYDVKM. The chain's CDR3 is CASTQTGYSNYGYTF. CDR3 DNA sequence: TGTGCCAGCACCCAGACCGGGTATTCTAACTATGGCTACACCTTC.

CDR3 nucleotide sequence: TGTGCCAGCAGTTTATTAGGGTCCCAGGGTGAAGCTTTCTTT. It specifies CASSLLGSQGEAFF. The J gene is TRBJ1-1, the V gene TRBV27; D possibly corresponds to TRBD1 (5 bases). Germline V gene sequence: CDR1 MNHEY, CDR2 SMNVEV (reference sequence). This CDR3 has 14 residues. Trimming took off 1 base at V and 7 bases at J, with 13 bases between the two ends.

The chain carries TRBV4-3 and TRBJ1-1, with 9 bases aligning to TRBD1. Trimming took 1 base from V and 3 from J; bases not matched to a gene: 6. The CDR3 has 16 amino acids. Germline values: CDR1 LGHNA, CDR2 YSLEER. The CDR3 nucleotides are TGCGCCAGCAGCCAAGTTTGGGACAGGGCGGACACTGAAGCTTTCTTT. Encoded protein: CASSQVWDRADTEAFF.

This clone was counted only a few times. The CDR3 reads CASSLEISTGGFEKLFF. CDR3 sequence (DNA): TGTGCCAGCAGCTTGGAAATTTCGACAGGGGGCTTTGAAAAACTGTTTTTT. This sequence joins TRBV5-5 and TRBJ1-4; TRBD1 agrees at 10 bases. The J segment lost 7 bases and the V segment lost 0 bases, leaving 9 bases of the junction unmatched. The CDR3 covers 17 residues. CDR1 is SGHKS, CDR2 YYEKEE, per germline (reference sequence).

The chain is built from TRBV12-5 and TRBJ2-7; 7 bases are shared with TRBD1. The CDR3 extends over 13 amino acids. Losses at the gene ends were 10 bases for V and 0 bases for J; bases not matched to a gene: 6. The germline V gene has CDR1 LGHNT and CDR2 FRNRAP. CDR3 amino acids: CATRGDSSYEQYF. In DNA, the CDR3 is TGTGCTACCAGAGGGGACAGCTCCTACGAGCAGTACTTC.

The chain recombines TRBV25-1 with TRBJ2-5, with 9 bases identical to TRBD2. V lost 5 bases to trimming and J lost 5 bases; unmatched junction nucleotides: 6. The CDR3 covers 14 residues. Germline CDR1 reads MGHDK; CDR2 reads SYGVNS. CDR3: CASSFAGGQETQYF. The CDR3 DNA sequence: TGTGCCAGCAGTTTCGCGGGGGGGCAGGAGACCCAGTACTTC.

V and J are TRBV10-3 and TRBJ2-7; 9 bases match TRBD1. The length of the CDR3 is 15 residues. The J segment lost 3 bases and the V segment lost 6 bases, leaving 9 bases of the junction unmatched. Germline CDR1 ENHRY, CDR2 SYGVKD. The CDR3 bases are TGTGCCATCAGCGATCCCGGGACAGGGATCTACGAGCAGTACTTC. It codes for CAISDPGTGIYEQYF.

CDR3 bases: TGTGCCACCAGCAGCGGGAACACAGATACGCAGTATTTT. The encoded protein is CATSSGNTDTQYF. This rearrangement joins TRBV15 to TRBJ2-3; a possible D gene is TRBD2 (5 bases). The ends were cut back, 3 bases at V and 2 bases at J, with 6 bases in the middle. The CDR3 totals 13 residues. CDR1 is LNHNV, CDR2 YYDKDF, per germline (reference sequence).

This rearrangement joins TRBV28 to TRBJ2-3, with 10 bases aligning to TRBD1. The germline gives CDR1 MDHEN, CDR2 SYDVKM. Trimming removed 5 bases from V and 5 bases from J; junction bases left unmatched: 7. This CDR3 region has 15 residues. CDR3 in amino acids: CASSPSGTGEDTQYF. DNA for the CDR3: TGTGCCAGCAGTCCATCCGGGACAGGGGAAGATACGCAGTATTTT.

This clone appeared a few times. V gene TRBV4-2 combines with J gene TRBJ2-2; TRBD1 might be the D (6 bases). The CDR3 is 16 residues long. Trimming stripped 1 base from V and 5 bases from J, with 14 bases between. Germline CDR1 LGHNA, CDR2 YNFKEQ. This chain's CDR3 is CASSQGLVGQTGELFF. CDR3 coding DNA: TGTGCCAGCAGCCAAGGACTCGTAGGACAGACCGGGGAGCTGTTTTTT.

Written as DNA, the CDR3 is TGTGCCAGCAGTGAAGCTTTGGGCGTGGGGACAGACTATGGCTACACCTTC. Translation: CASSEALGVGTDYGYTF. The rearrangement joins TRBV2 to TRBJ1-2; 7 bases are a match to TRBD1. The V and J ends lost 0 bases and 3 bases, in that order; junction bases with no gene match: 10. The CDR3 consists of 17 residues. Germline V CDR1 and CDR2: SNHLY, FYNNEI.

This chain uses TRBV7-9 with TRBJ2-3, with TRBD1 identical over 9 bases. The CDR3 is made up of 15 amino acids. Germline-derived CDR1 and CDR2 are SEHNR and FQNEAQ (reference sequence). Trimming took 4 bases from V and 0 from J; bases not matched to a gene: 2. CDR3: CASSSGTGSTDTQYF. CDR3 bases: TGTGCCAGCAGCTCCGGGACAGGGAGCACAGATACGCAGTATTTT. The complete variable domain, with remaining parts taken from reference TRBV7-9 and TRBJ2-3, reads DTGVSQNPRHKITKRGQNVTFRCDPISEHNRLYWYRQTLGQGPEFLTYFQNEAQLEKSRLLSDRFSAERPKGSFSTLEIQRTEQGDSAMYLCASSSGTGSTDTQYFGPGTRLTVL.

This chain links TRBV11-2 with TRBJ2-7; 7 nucleotides agree with TRBD1. CDR1 is SGHAT and CDR2 is FQNNGV in the germline V gene. V trimming: 5 bases; J trimming: 0 bases; junction bases outside the gene matches: 13. The CDR3 is 17 amino acids. CDR3 protein: CASSAPPGTDYSYEQYF. DNA of the CDR3: TGTGCCAGCAGCGCACCTCCGGGGACAGATTACTCCTACGAGCAGTACTTC.

The chain has TRBV11-2 and TRBJ1-4; D is ambiguous. Germline-derived CDR1 and CDR2 are SGHAT and FQNNGV. The CDR3 is 16 residues long. V shed 0 bases and J shed 4 bases, with 12 bases lying between them. Written as DNA, the CDR3 is TGTGCCAGCAGCTTAGATCTAGGATACTTTAATGAAAAACTGTTTTTT. Translating it yields CASSLDLGYFNEKLFF.

This clone was counted a single time. The chain is built from TRBV2 and TRBJ2-1, with a possible D match to TRBD1 (5 bases). Germline CDR1 reads SNHLY; CDR2 reads FYNNEI. V lost 6 bases and J lost 0, with 12 bases in between. There are 15 residues in the CDR3. This CDR3 is CASRRGPVSYNEQFF. The CDR3 DNA follows: TGTGCCAGCAGAAGGGGCCCAGTCTCCTACAATGAGCAGTTCTTC. Full variable domain (missing parts from reference TRBV2 and TRBJ2-1): EPEVTQTPSHQVTQMGQEVILRCVPISNHLYFYWYRQILGQKVEFLVSFYNNEISEKSEIFDDQFSVERPDGSNFTLKIRSTKLEDSAMYFCASRRGPVSYNEQFFGPGTRLTVL.

The chain employs TRBV5-6 and TRBJ1-1; 10 bases agree with TRBD1. Trimming removed 5 bases from V and 0 bases from J; junction bases left unmatched: 7. The CDR3 extends over 16 amino acids. Germline V gives CDR1 SGHDT, CDR2 YYEEEE. As DNA, the CDR3 is TGTGCCAGCAGTTCCGGGACAGGGGAGATGAACACTGAAGCTTTCTTT. Its translation is CASSSGTGEMNTEAFF.

The chain couples TRBV5-8 to TRBJ2-7; D remains ambiguous. The V end lost 6 bases, the J end lost 6 bases, and 16 bases lay between the germline ends. The CDR3 length is 13 residues. In germline, CDR1 is SGHTS, CDR2 YDEGEE. The CDR3 DNA reads as TGTGCCAGCAACCTATTAGCCTACCCCGAGCAGTACTTC. Translating it yields CASNLLAYPEQYF. Complete variable domain (other parts from reference TRBV5-8 and TRBJ2-7): EAGVTQSPTHLIKTRGQQATLRCSPISGHTSVYWYQQALGLGLQFLLWYDEGEERNRGNFPPRFSGRQFPNYSSELNVNALELEDSALYLCASNLLAYPEQYFGPGTRLTVT.

The chain carries TRBV2 and TRBJ1-2; 8 nucleotides agree with TRBD1. The CDR3 extends over 16 amino acids. Germline V gene lookup returns CDR1 SNHLY and CDR2 FYNNEI. V trimming: 7 bases; J trimming: 4 bases; junction bases outside the gene matches: 14. The CDR3 here is CASIGDPGQGGYGYTF. The CDR3 bases are TGTGCCAGCATCGGAGACCCTGGACAGGGAGGCTATGGCTACACCTTC.

This chain links TRBV7-9 with TRBJ1-2; D may be TRBD1 (5 bases). Germline CDR1 and CDR2: SEHNR and FQNEAQ (reference sequence). V dropped 2 bases and J dropped 6 bases, with 13 bases sitting between them. The CDR3 covers 14 residues. The CDR3 bases are TGTGCCAGCAGCTTACGGGGGGAGGCGGATGGCTACACCTTC. Protein: CASSLRGEADGYTF. Full variable domain (remainder filled in from reference TRBV7-9 and TRBJ1-2): DTGVSQNPRHKITKRGQNVTFRCDPISEHNRLYWYRQTLGQGPEFLTYFQNEAQLEKSRLLSDRFSAERPKGSFSTLEIQRTEQGDSAMYLCASSLRGEADGYTFGSGTRLTVV.

This chain connects TRBV6-5 to TRBJ2-1, with a tentative D call TRBD1 (6 bases). Trimming shortened V by 2 bases and J by 6 bases, and 11 bases separated the two germline ends. The CDR3 contains 14 residues. The germline V gene has CDR1 MNHEY and CDR2 SVGAGI. The CDR3 DNA sequence: TGTGCCAGCAGTTACGTGGACAGTTTCAATGAGCAGTTCTTC. Residues: CASSYVDSFNEQFF.

The CDR3 region is CASSLAGGIYEQYF. In DNA form, the CDR3 reads TGTGCCAGCAGCTTAGCAGGGGGCATCTACGAGCAGTACTTC. V is TRBV7-3 and J is TRBJ2-7, with TRBD1 matching over 8 bases. The V and J ends lost 2 bases and 3 bases, in that order; junction bases with no gene match: 3. The CDR3 covers 14 residues. CDR1 and CDR2 from the germline V gene are SGHTA and FQGTGA.

The chain employs TRBV7-9 and TRBJ2-7; weak D call: TRBD2 (6 bases). The germline CDR1 and CDR2 sequences are SEHNR and FQNEAQ (reference sequence). V was pared by 8 bases and J by 5 bases, with 25 bases between. The CDR3 extends over 16 amino acids. CDR3 DNA sequence: TGTGCCAGCCACGGGGATTTGGGGGGAATTTTGAACGAGCAGTACTTC. Translating it yields CASHGDLGGILNEQYF.

This clone came up a few times. The V and J genes are TRBV30 and TRBJ1-1; D remains unclear. Trimming cost V 0 bases and J 5 bases, with 10 bases left between them. This CDR3 has 13 residues. Germline V lookup: CDR1 GTSNPN, CDR2 SVGIG (reference sequence). The CDR3 DNA reads TGTGCCTGGAGTGTACTAGCGGGGACTGAAGCTTTCTTT. Translation: CAWSVLAGTEAFF.

In this sample, this clone turned up a few times. The J gene is TRBJ2-2, the V gene TRBV27, with TRBD1 matching 9 bases. The CDR3 has 13 residues. CDR1 MNHEY and CDR2 SMNVEV come from the germline V gene (reference sequence). V lost 7 bases to trimming and J lost 5 bases; unmatched junction nucleotides: 2. CDR3 sequence (DNA): TGTGCCAGCAACAGGGGGCTTACCGGGGAGCTGTTTTTT. Protein product: CASNRGLTGELFF.